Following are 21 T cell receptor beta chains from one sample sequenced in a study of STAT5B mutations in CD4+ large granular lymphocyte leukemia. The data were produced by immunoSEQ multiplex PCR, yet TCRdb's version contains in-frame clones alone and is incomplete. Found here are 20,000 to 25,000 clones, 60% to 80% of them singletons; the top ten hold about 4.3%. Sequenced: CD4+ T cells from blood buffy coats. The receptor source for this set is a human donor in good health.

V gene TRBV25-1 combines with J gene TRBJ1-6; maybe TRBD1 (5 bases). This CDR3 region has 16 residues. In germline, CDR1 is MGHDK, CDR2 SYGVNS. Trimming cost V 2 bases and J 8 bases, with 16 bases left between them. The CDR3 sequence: CASSETILRGDSPLHF. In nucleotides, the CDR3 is TGTGCCAGCAGTGAAACCATTCTACGAGGGGATTCACCCCTCCACTTT.

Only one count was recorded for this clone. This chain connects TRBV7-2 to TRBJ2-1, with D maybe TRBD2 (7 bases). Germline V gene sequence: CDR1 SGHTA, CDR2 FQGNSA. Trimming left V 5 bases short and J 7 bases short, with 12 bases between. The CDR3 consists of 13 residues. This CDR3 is CASSPRGGNEQFF. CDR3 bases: TGTGCCAGCAGCCCGAGGGGGGGTAATGAGCAGTTCTTC.

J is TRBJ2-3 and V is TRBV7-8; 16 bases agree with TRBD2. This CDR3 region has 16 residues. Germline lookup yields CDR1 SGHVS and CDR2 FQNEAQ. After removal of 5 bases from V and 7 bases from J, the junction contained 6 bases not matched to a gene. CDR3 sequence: CASSAEGLAGGNTQYF. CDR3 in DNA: TGTGCCAGCAGCGCGGAGGGACTAGCGGGGGGGAATACGCAGTATTTT.

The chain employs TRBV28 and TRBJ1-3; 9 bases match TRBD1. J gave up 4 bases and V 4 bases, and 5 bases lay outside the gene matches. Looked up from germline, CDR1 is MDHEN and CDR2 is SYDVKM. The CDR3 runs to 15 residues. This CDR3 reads CASSSQGQGGNTIYF. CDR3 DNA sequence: TGTGCCAGCAGTTCTCAGGGACAGGGAGGAAACACCATATATTTT.

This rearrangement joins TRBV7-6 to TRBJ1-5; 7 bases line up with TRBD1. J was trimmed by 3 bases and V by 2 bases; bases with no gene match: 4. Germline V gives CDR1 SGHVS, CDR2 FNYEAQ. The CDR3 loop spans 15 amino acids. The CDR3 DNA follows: TGTGCCAGCAGCTTAAATACAGGGGTCAATCAGCCCCAGCATTTT. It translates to CASSLNTGVNQPQHF.

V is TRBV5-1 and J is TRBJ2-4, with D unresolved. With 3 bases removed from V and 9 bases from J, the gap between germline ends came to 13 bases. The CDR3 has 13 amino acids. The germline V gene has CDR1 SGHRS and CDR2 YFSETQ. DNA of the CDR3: TGCGCCAGCAGCTCCGGGCCCGGCGCCATTCAGTACTTC. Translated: CASSSGPGAIQYF. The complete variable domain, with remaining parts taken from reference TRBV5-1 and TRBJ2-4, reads KAGVTQTPRYLIKTRGQQVTLSCSPISGHRSVSWYQQTPGQGLQFLFEYFSETQRNKGNFPGRFSGRQFSNSRSEMNVSTLELGDSALYLCASSSGPGAIQYFGAGTRLSVL.

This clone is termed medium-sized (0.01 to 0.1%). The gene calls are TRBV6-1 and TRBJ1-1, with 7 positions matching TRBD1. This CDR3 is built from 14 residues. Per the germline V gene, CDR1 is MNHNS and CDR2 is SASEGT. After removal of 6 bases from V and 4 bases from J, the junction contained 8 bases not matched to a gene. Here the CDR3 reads CASRSQGYGTEAFF. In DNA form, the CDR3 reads TGTGCCAGCAGGTCACAGGGGTATGGCACTGAAGCTTTCTTT.

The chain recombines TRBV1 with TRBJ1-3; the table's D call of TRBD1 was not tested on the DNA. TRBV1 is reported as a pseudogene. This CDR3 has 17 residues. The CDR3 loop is CTSSQAGQTDSGNTIYF. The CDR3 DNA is TGCACCAGCAGCCAGGCTGGGCAAACAGACTCTGGAAACACCATATATTTT.

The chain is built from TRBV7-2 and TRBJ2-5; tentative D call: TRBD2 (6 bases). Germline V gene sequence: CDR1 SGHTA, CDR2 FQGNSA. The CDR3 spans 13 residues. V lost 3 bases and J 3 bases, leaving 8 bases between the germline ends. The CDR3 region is CASSFGGKETQYF. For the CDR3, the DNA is TGTGCCAGCAGCTTTGGCGGGAAAGAGACCCAGTACTTC.

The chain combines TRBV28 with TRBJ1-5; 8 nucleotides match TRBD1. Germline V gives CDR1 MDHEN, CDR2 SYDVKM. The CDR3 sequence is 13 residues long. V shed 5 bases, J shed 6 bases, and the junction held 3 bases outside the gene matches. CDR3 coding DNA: TGTGCCAGCAGTACAGGGGGGCCTCAGCCCCAGCATTTT. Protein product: CASSTGGPQPQHF.

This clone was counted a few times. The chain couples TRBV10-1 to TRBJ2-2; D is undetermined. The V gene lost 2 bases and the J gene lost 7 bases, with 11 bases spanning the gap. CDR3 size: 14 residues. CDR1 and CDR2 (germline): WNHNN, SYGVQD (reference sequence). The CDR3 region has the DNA TGCGCCAGCAGTGAGAACCCCGATGACGGGGAGCTGTTTTTT. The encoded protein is CASSENPDDGELFF.

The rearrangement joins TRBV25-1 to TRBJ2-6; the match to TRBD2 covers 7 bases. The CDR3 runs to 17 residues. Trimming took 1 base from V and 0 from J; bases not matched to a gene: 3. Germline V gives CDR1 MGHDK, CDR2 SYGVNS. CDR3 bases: TGTGCCAGCAGTGAATGGGGAGGGTACTCTGGGGCCAACGTCCTGACTTTC. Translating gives CASSEWGGYSGANVLTF. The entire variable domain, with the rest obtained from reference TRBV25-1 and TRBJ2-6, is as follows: EADIYQTPRYLVIGTGKKITLECSQTMGHDKMYWYQQDPGMELHLIHYSYGVNSTEKGDLSSESTVSRIRTEHFPLTLESARPSHTSQYLCASSEWGGYSGANVLTFGAGSRLTVL.

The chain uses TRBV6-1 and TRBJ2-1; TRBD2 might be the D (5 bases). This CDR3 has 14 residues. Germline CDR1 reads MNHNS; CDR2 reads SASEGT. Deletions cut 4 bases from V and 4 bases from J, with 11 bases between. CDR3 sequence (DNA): TGTGCCAGCAGTGTAGCGAGCAGATACAATGAGCAGTTCTTC. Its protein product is CASSVASRYNEQFF.

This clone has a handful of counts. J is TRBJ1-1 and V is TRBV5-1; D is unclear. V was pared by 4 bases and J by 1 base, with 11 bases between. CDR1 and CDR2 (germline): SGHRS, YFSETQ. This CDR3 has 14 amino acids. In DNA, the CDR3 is TGCGCCAGCAGCCCCCTTTCGGGGAACACTGAAGCTTTCTTT. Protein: CASSPLSGNTEAFF.

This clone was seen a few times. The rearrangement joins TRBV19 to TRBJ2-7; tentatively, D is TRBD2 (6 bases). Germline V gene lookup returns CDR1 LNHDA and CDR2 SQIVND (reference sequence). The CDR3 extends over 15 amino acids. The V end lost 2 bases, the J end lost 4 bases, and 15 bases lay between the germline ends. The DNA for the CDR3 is TGTGCCAGTAGTATACCGGGACTGGACCATTACGAGCAGTACTTC. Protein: CASSIPGLDHYEQYF. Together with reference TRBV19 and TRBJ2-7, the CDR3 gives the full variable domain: DGGITQSPKYLFRKEGQNVTLSCEQNLNHDAMYWYRQDPGQGLRLIYYSQIVNDFQKGDIAEGYSVSREKKESFPLTVTSAQKNPTAFYLCASSIPGLDHYEQYFGPGTRLTVT.

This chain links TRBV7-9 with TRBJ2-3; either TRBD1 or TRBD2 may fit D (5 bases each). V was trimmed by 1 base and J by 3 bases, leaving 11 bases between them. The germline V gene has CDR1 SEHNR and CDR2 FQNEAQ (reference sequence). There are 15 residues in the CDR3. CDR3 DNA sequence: TGTGCCAGCAGCTTAGGAGGGGTTAGAACAGATACGCAGTATTTT. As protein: CASSLGGVRTDTQYF.

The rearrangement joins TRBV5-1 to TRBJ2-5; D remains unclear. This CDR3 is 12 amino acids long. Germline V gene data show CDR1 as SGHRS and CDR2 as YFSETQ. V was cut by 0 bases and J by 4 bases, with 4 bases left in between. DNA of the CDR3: TGCGCCAGCAGCTTGGACTTAGAGACCCAGTACTTC. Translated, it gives CASSLDLETQYF.

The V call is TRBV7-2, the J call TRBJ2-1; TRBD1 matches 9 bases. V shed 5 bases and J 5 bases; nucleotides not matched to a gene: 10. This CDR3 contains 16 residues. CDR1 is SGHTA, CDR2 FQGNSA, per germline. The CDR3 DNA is TGTGCCAGCAGCCCTCGGCCGGGGACAGGGAACAATGAGCAGTTCTTC. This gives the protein CASSPRPGTGNNEQFF.

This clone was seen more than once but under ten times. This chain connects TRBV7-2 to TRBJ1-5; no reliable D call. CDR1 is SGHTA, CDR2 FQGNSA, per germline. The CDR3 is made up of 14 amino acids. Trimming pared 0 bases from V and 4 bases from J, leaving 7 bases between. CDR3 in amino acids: CASSLARINQPQHF. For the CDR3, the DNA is TGTGCCAGCAGCTTAGCACGGATTAATCAGCCCCAGCATTTT.

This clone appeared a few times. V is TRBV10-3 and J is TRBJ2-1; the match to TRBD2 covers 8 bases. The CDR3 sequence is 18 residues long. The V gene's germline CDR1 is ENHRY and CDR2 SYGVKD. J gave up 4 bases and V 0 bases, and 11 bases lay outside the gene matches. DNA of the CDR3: TGTGCCATCAGTGAGTCTAATTTCGCGGGAGGTGGGTACAATGAGCAGTTCTTC. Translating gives CAISESNFAGGGYNEQFF.

The CDR3 spells CASSLAGGGYEQYF. Here the CDR3 DNA reads TGTGCCAGCAGCTTAGCGGGAGGGGGCTACGAGCAGTACTTC. V and J are TRBV5-6 and TRBJ2-7, with 10 positions matching TRBD2. J lost 3 bases, V lost 2 bases, and 2 bases had no gene match. The CDR3 is 14 residues long. Germline assignment: CDR1 SGHDT and CDR2 YYEEEE.